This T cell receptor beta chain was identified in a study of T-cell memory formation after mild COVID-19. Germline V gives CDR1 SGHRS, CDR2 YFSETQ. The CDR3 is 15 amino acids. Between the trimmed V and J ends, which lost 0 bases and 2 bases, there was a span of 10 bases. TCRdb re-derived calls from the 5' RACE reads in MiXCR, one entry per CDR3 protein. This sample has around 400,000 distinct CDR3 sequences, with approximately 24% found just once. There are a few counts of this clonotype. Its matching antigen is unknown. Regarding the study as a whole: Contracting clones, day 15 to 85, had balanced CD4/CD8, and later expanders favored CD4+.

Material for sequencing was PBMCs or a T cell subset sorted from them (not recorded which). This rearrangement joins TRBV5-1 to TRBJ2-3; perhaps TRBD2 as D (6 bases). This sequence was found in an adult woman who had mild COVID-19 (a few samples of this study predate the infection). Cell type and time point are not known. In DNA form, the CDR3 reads TGCGCCAGCAGCTTGGGGGTAGCGGCCACAGATACGCAGTATTTT. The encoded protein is CASSLGVAATDTQYF.